These T cell receptor beta chains were read from a single sample in a study of T cells expressing NK-cell markers. TCRdb reanalyzed the 5' RACE reads and collapses them to one entry per CDR3 protein, without DNA. The sample table sets out more than 400,000 distinct CDR3 sequences. The sequenced material came from blood T cells: a sorted CD56 or NKG2C T cell subset, CD4+ or CD8+ T cells, or bulk PBMC T cells (not recorded which). All receptors come from a woman aged 18 to 75 in good health. Both conserved end residues are part of each CDR3. Fields, in order: V gene, J gene, CDR3 protein.

TRBV5-1	TRBJ2-3	CASSDWREWMDTQYF
TRBV7-9	TRBJ2-5	CASSPDRYQETQYF
TRBV18	TRBJ2-5	CASSPRTGGETQYF
TRBV7-3	TRBJ2-3	CASSSNPPGLADTQYF
TRBV18	TRBJ2-5	CASSPKIVETQYF
TRBV7-6	TRBJ2-2	CAISRLNTGELFF
TRBV4-2	TRBJ1-1	CASSPAGEATEAFF
TRBV12-3/TRBV12-4	TRBJ1-2	CASSFLRSRDSGYTF
TRBV7-3	TRBJ2-3	CASSLFGPTATQYF
TRBV19	TRBJ2-2	CASSIRGWIRREGRTGELFF
TRBV20-1	TRBJ1-1	CSARGRGGNTEAFF
TRBV28	TRBJ2-1	CASSSGTPDNEQFF
TRBV14	TRBJ2-7	CASSPLGGSTYEQYF
TRBV11-2	TRBJ2-2	CASSNLGELFF
TRBV12-3/TRBV12-4	TRBJ2-1	CASSRYGARGNEQFF
TRBV12-3/TRBV12-4	TRBJ1-1	CASSLIGATEAFF
TRBV7-2	TRBJ2-5	CASSSRLQGAQETQYF
TRBV27	TRBJ2-3	CASSFVSARVPDTQYF
TRBV12-3/TRBV12-4	TRBJ2-5	CASSGGLAVETQYF
TRBV4-1	TRBJ2-1	CASSQDGDEQFF